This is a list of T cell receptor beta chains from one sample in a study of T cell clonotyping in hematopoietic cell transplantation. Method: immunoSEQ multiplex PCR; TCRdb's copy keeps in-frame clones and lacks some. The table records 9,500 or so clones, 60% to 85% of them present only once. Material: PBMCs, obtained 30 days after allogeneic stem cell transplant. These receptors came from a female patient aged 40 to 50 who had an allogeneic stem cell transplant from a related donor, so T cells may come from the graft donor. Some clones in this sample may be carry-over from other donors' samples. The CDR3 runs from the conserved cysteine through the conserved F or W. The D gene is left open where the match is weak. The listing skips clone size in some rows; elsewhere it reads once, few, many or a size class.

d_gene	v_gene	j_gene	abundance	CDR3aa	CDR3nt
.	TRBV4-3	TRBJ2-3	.	CASSPAGSGPTDTQYF	TGCGCCAGCAGCCCCGCCGGCAGCGGTCCCACAGATACGCAGTATTTT
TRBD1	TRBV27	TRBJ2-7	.	CASSLVGQGYEQYF	TGTGCCAGCAGTTTAGTGGGACAGGGGTACGAGCAGTACTTC
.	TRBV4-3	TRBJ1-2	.	CASSQDRGSGYGYTF	TGCGCCAGCAGCCAAGATAGGGGGAGCGGCTATGGCTACACCTTC
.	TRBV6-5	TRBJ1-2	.	CASRVGGQPYGYTF	TGTGCCAGCAGGGTGGGTGGACAGCCCTATGGCTACACCTTC
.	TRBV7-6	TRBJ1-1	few	CASSLAGTEAFF	TGTGCCAGCAGCTTAGCGGGAACTGAAGCTTTCTTT
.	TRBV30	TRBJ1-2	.	CAWSWGGEGYTF	TGTGCCTGGAGCTGGGGTGGAGAGGGCTACACCTTC
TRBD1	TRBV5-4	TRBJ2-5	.	CASSLGDRVETQYF	TGTGCCAGCAGCTTGGGGGACAGGGTTGAGACCCAGTACTTC
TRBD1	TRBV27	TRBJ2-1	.	CASRQASGGPYNEQFF	TGTGCCAGCAGACAAGCTTCAGGGGGCCCCTACAATGAGCAGTTCTTC
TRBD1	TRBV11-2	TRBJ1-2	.	CASSLVVGTGIPYGYTF	TGTGCCAGCAGCTTAGTTGTAGGGACAGGGATCCCCTATGGCTACACCTTC
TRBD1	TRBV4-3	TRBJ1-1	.	CASSQTSGGRAFF	TGCGCCAGCAGCCAGACCTCAGGGGGCAGGGCTTTCTTT
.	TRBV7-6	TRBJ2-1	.	CASSLGGGDWRYNEQFF	TGTGCCAGCAGCTTAGGGGGTGGGGACTGGCGCTACAATGAGCAGTTCTTC
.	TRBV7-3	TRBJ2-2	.	CASSLTGPGELFF	TGTGCCAGCAGCTTAACAGGGCCCGGGGAGCTGTTTTTT
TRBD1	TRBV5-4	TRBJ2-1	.	CASKRQGVDEQFF	TGTGCCAGCAAAAGGCAGGGGGTAGATGAGCAGTTCTTC
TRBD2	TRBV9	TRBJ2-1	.	CASSSSGSSYNEQFF	TGTGCCAGCAGCAGTAGCGGGAGCTCCTACAATGAGCAGTTCTTC
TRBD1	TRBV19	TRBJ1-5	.	CASSQGAAQPQHF	TGTGCCAGTTCGCAGGGGGCGGCTCAGCCCCAGCATTTT
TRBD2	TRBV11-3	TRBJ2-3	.	CASSLAFSGGEDTQYF	TGTGCCAGCAGCTTAGCTTTTAGCGGGGGGGAAGATACGCAGTATTTT
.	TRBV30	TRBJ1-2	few	CAWRQGHYGYTF	TGTGCCTGGAGACAGGGACACTATGGCTACACCTTC
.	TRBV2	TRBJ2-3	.	CASSPRRAFTDTQYF	TGTGCCAGCTCGCCCAGGCGGGCCTTCACAGATACGCAGTATTTT
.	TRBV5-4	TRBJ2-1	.	CASSLGGNEQFF	TGTGCCAGCAGCTTGGGGGGGAATGAGCAGTTCTTC
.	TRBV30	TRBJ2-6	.	CAWSFSVSSGANVLTF	TGTGCCTGGAGTTTTTCAGTTTCGTCTGGGGCCAACGTCCTGACTTTC
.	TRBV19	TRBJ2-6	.	CASRRGSSGANVLTF	TGTGCCAGTAGGCGTGGGTCTTCTGGGGCCAACGTCCTGACTTTC
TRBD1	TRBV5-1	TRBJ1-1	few	CASSLGDRDGTEAFF	TGCGCCAGCAGCTTGGGGGACAGGGACGGCACTGAAGCTTTCTTT
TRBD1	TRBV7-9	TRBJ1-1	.	CASSWDSLNTEAFF	TGTGCCAGCAGCTGGGACAGCCTTAACACTGAAGCTTTCTTT
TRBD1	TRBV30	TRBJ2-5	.	CAWRGTGAYQETQYF	TGTGCCTGGAGGGGGACAGGGGCCTATCAAGAGACCCAGTACTTC
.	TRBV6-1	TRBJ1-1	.	CASSESGGTEAFF	TGTGCCAGCAGTGAATCTGGGGGCACTGAAGCTTTCTTT
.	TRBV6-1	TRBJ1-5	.	CASSEEWGIGQPQHF	TGTGCCAGCAGTGAAGAATGGGGAATCGGTCAGCCCCAGCATTTT
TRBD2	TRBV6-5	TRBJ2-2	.	CASSWGLAGITGELFF	TGTGCCAGCAGTTGGGGACTAGCGGGAATCACCGGGGAGCTGTTTTTT
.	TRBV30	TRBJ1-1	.	CAWKGKEAFF	TGTGCCTGGAAGGGCAAAGAAGCTTTCTTT
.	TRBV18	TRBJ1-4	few	CASSPFWTLEKLFF	TGTGCCAGCTCACCATTCTGGACACTAGAAAAACTGTTTTTT
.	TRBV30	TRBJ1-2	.	CAWTPLNYGYTF	TGTGCCTGGACTCCGCTCAACTATGGCTACACCTTC
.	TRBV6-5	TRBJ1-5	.	CASSYRLDQPQHF	TGTGCCAGCAGTTACCGGCTAGATCAGCCCCAGCATTTT
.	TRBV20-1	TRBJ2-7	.	CSAALEYEQYF	TGCAGTGCTGCCCTCGAATACGAGCAGTACTTC
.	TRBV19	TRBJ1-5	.	CASRGPGPNQPQHF	TGTGCCAGTAGAGGCCCAGGGCCCAATCAGCCCCAGCATTTT
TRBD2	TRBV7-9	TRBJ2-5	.	CASSFVLAVYQETQYF	TGTGCCAGCAGCTTCGTACTAGCGGTCTATCAAGAGACCCAGTACTTC
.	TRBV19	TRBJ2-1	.	CASNPKRRSSYNEQFF	TGTGCCAGTAACCCCAAGCGGAGGAGCTCCTACAATGAGCAGTTCTTC
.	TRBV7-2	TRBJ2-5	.	CASSLRGREETQYF	TGTGCCAGCAGCTTACGGGGTAGGGAGGAGACCCAGTACTTC
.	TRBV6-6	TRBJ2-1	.	CASSWTSSYNEQFF	TGTGCCAGCAGTTGGACCTCGTCCTACAATGAGCAGTTCTTC
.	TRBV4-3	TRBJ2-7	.	CASSLGNEQYF	TGCGCCAGCAGCCTTGGGAACGAGCAGTACTTC
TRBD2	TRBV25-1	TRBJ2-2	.	CASSLAGGGPDGELFF	TGTGCCAGCAGTTTGGCTGGGGGAGGGCCTGACGGGGAGCTGTTTTTT
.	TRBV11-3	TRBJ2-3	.	CASSSGTLITDTQYF	TGTGCCAGCAGCTCGGGGACGCTAATCACAGATACGCAGTATTTT
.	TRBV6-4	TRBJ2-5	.	CASSTGMGDQETQYF	TGTGCCAGCAGCACAGGGATGGGGGACCAAGAGACCCAGTACTTC
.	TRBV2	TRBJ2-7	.	CASSSRARNEQYF	TGTGCCAGCTCCTCTAGAGCCCGTAATGAGCAGTACTTC
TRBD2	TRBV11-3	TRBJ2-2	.	CASSFGGRAVTGELFF	TGTGCCAGCAGCTTTGGGGGGAGGGCCGTCACCGGGGAGCTGTTTTTT
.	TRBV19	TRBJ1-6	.	CASRVERSNSPLHF	TGTGCCAGTAGGGTTGAACGGAGTAATTCACCCCTCCACTTT
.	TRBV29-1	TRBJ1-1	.	CSVEYPGHNTEAFF	TGCAGCGTTGAATACCCGGGACACAACACTGAAGCTTTCTTT
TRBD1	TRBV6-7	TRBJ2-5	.	CASSSQGAERTGETQYF	TGTGCCAGCAGTTCCCAGGGGGCGGAACGTACGGGAGAGACCCAGTACTTC
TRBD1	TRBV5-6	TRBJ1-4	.	CASSPKDRVREKLFF	TGTGCCAGCAGCCCCAAGGACAGGGTGAGAGAAAAACTGTTTTTT
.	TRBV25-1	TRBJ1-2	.	CASSESRGSASYGYTF	TGTGCCAGCAGTGAATCGAGGGGGTCCGCCTCCTATGGCTACACCTTC
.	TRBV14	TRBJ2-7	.	CASSQIGGYSYEQYF	TGTGCCAGCAGCCAAATCGGAGGATACTCCTACGAGCAGTACTTC
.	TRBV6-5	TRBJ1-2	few	CASSQDNLYGYTF	TGTGCCAGCAGTCAGGACAACCTCTATGGCTACACCTTC
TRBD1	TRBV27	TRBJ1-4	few	CASSLRQGRGEKLFF	TGTGCCAGCAGTTTAAGACAGGGAAGGGGCGAAAAACTGTTTTTT
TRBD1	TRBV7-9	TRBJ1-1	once	CASSRPGQGMDVNTEAFF	TGTGCCAGCAGCCGACCTGGACAGGGGATGGACGTGAACACTGAAGCTTTCTTT
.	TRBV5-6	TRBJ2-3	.	CASEGLDTQYF	TGTGCCAGCGAGGGGCTGGATACGCAGTATTTT
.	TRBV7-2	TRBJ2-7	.	CAETGTVPYEQYF	TGTGCAGAAACCGGGACCGTACCCTACGAGCAGTACTTC
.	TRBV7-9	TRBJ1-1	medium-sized	CASSRSMNTEAFF	TGTGCCAGCAGTAGGAGCATGAACACTGAAGCTTTCTTT
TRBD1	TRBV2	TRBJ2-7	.	CASLGQGYEQYF	TGTGCCAGCTTGGGACAGGGTTACGAGCAGTACTTC
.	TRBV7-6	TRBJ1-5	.	CASSLEGGGGLSNQPQHF	TGTGCCAGCAGCTTAGAGGGTGGAGGGGGGCTAAGCAATCAGCCCCAGCATTTT
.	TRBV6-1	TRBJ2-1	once	CASSESGLNYNEQFF	TGTGCCAGCAGTGAGTCCGGACTAAACTACAATGAGCAGTTCTTC
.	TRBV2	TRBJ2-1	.	CASSEFNNEQFF	TGTGCCAGCAGTGAATTTAACAATGAGCAGTTCTTC